Given below is one T cell receptor (beta chain) in context. Its antigen is as yet unknown. The record originates from a study of shared clonotypes between healthy human individuals. Study context: Researchers assigned three CD4 naive, three CD4 memory, two CD8 naive and one CD8 memory plate to each donor.

Terminally differentiated effector memory CD45RA+ cells were excluded from the naive CD8 cells, which were CD45RO-negative and positively selected for CCR7. TCRdb's table, derived via immunoSEQ multiplex PCR, lists solely in-frame clones and lacks some. The profile shows roughly 600,000 clones, 95% to 98% of them singletons. Trimming took 0 bases from V and 2 from J; bases not matched to a gene: 2. The CDR3 has 14 amino acids. The V gene's germline CDR1 is SGHRS and CDR2 YFSETQ. Overall study results and limits: Limited genetic and exposure-history diversity came from having few donors.

The sequence derives from a man aged 25 to 40 in good health. This rearrangement joins TRBV5-1 to TRBJ2-7; TRBD1 matches at 7 bases. The sample comprised naive CD8+ T cells sorted from blood. This chain's CDR3 is CASSLGGQTYEQYF. The CDR3 region has the DNA TGCGCCAGCAGCTTGGGGGGACAGACCTACGAGCAGTACTTC.